These T cell receptor beta chains were read from a single sample in a study of blood T cell repertoires in COVID-19. Here immunoSEQ multiplex PCR was the method, and the copy in TCRdb shows in-frame clones only, minus some. Here the sample spans roughly 71,000 clones, nearly 90% being singletons. Sample: peripheral blood. The receptors originated from a middle-aged man with acute or convalescent COVID-19. Each CDR3 is given with its conserved first and last residue.

V gene: TRBV14; CDR3 protein: CASSQGRNTEAFF
V gene: TRBV7-2; CDR3 protein: CASSLAAGSGNTIYF
V gene: TRBV7-6; CDR3 protein: CASSLGGGVNTEAFF
V gene: TRBV19; CDR3 protein: CASSIRGAEDRPQHF
V gene: TRBV12-5; CDR3 protein: CASGSKPGTPNTEAFF
V gene: TRBV25-1; CDR3 protein: CASSESGGLGSPLHF
V gene: TRBV3-1/TRBV3-2; CDR3 protein: CASSLWLGGQETQYF
V gene: TRBV6-5; CDR3 protein: CASSSRTSGSPGEQYF
V gene: TRBV27; CDR3 protein: CASSPWTGGEQETQYF
V gene: TRBV11-2; CDR3 protein: CASSPRLSEQFF
V gene: TRBV3-1/TRBV3-2; CDR3 protein: CASSPSLLAGEANEQFF
V gene: TRBV9; CDR3 protein: CASSATENWETQYF
V gene: TRBV10-3; CDR3 protein: CAISEITQAGTDTQYF
V gene: TRBV27; CDR3 protein: CASSFKLAGAHGTQYF
V gene: TRBV20-1; CDR3 protein: CSARRQAEAFF
V gene: TRBV7-7; CDR3 protein: CASSSRLAGVTGTGELFF
V gene: TRBV28; CDR3 protein: CASTTGVSPLHF
V gene: TRBV4-1; CDR3 protein: CASSQEETAGNQPQHF
V gene: TRBV27; CDR3 protein: CASSLDRSYEQYF
V gene: TRBV27; CDR3 protein: CASSLTRHTEAFF
V gene: TRBV24-1; CDR3 protein: CATSDWTGAYGYTF
V gene: TRBV19; CDR3 protein: CASIDGTGTYGYTF
V gene: TRBV5-1; CDR3 protein: CASSFDMPNTGELFF
V gene: TRBV3-1/TRBV3-2; CDR3 protein: CASSRKRSRTDTQYF
V gene: TRBV29-1; CDR3 protein: CSVEEVSTDTQYF
V gene: TRBV9; CDR3 protein: CASSAGDSPLHF
V gene: TRBV6-5; CDR3 protein: CASSYSNRASNSPLHF
V gene: TRBV10-3; CDR3 protein: CAISESQEEKLFF
V gene: TRBV5-1; CDR3 protein: CASSRDRESPLHF
V gene: TRBV6-5; CDR3 protein: CASSYSGQGTEQYF
V gene: TRBV6-1; CDR3 protein: CASSELQGSTNEKLFF
V gene: TRBV24-1; CDR3 protein: CATGSAGGTDTQYF
V gene: TRBV3-1/TRBV3-2; CDR3 protein: CASSQISSGGLNEQFF
V gene: TRBV19; CDR3 protein: CASSIADRGAYEQYF
V gene: TRBV6-5; CDR3 protein: CASKADATNEKLFF
V gene: TRBV7-3; CDR3 protein: CASSPTGVGETQYF
V gene: TRBV6-6; CDR3 protein: CASSLGTNGYTF
V gene: TRBV10-3; CDR3 protein: CAISDSTVLTEAFF